Included here is one T cell receptor (beta chain) sequence, with context. Germline CDR1 is SGHRS and CDR2 is YFSETQ. The ends lost 2 bases at V and 3 bases at J; junction bases unmatched: 11. The CDR3 extends over 18 amino acids. This sample was taken from a study of cytotoxic CD8 clonotypes in ibrutinib-treated CLL. Sequencing used immunoSEQ multiplex PCR; TCRdb keeps in-frame clones, though not all of them. This table holds roughly 170,000 clones, under 90% found once. The source is a human donor with chronic lymphocytic leukemia. The chain employs TRBV5-1 and TRBJ2-5; 12 bases map to TRBD2. The sequencing here drew on PBMCs, taken after 24 months of ibrutinib treatment. The CDR3 coding sequence is TGCGCCAGCAGCTTACCTAGCGGGGGGGTAACAACCAAAGAGACCCAGTACTTC. Its protein product is CASSLPSGGVTTKETQYF.